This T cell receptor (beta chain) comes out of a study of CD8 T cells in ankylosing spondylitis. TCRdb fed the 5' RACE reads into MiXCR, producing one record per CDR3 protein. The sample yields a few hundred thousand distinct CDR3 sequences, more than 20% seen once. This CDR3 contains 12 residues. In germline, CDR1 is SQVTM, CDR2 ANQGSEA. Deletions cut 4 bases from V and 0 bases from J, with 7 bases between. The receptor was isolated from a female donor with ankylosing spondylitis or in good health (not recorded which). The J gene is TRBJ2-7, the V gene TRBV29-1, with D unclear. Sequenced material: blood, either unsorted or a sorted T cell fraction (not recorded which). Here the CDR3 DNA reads TGCAGCGTTGGCTTAAGCTCCTACGAGCAGTACTTC. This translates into CSVGLSSYEQYF.